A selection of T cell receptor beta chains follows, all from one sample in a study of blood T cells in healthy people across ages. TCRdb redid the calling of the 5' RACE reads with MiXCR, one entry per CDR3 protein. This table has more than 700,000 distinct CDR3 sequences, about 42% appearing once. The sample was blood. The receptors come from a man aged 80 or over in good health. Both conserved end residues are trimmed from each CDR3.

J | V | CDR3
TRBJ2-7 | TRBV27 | ASSRRTSGSRDNEQY
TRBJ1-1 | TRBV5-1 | ASSLDIDTEAF
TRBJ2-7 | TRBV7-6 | ASSSVALSYEQY
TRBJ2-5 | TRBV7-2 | ASSLGLPRGAGTQY
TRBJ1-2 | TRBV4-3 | ASSQDLASNYGYT
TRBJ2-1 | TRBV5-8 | ATTTLRDEQF
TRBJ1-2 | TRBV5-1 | ASSLVQGAGYGYT
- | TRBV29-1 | SVGRWHEQY
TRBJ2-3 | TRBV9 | ASSVGWGADTQY
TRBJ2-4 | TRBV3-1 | ASSQASGSNEQY
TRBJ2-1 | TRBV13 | ASSLGRALDEQF
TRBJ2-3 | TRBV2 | ASIEGAMDTQY
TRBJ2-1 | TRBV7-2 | ASSLVFGQSNEQF
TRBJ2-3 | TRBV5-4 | ASIPSSRDTQY
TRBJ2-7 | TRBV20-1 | SARAMTSATYEQY
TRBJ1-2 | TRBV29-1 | SVEDQEGAGYGYT
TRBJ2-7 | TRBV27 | ASSLSPTGASYEQY
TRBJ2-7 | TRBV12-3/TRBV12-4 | ASRRQGFVEQY
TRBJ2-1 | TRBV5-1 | ASSLQGADNEQF
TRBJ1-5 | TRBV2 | ASSPSLTGSNQPQH
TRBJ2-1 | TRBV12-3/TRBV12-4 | ASSPRTGVVDEQF
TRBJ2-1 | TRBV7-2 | ASSSNRGSYNEQF
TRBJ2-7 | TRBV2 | ACKGISYEQY
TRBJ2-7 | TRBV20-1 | SATPAGTPYEQY
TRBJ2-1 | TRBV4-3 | ASSQEPRTEQF
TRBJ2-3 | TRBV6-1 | ASSELAGTSTDTQY
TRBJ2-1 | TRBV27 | ASSFRGISYNEQF
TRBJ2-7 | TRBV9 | ASSTAAGFHYEQY
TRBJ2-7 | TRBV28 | VSSPAGVAYEQY
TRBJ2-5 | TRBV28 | ASSSRTSGKRNEQY
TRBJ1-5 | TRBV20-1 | SAPGQGDQPQH
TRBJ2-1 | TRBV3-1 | ASNWRPAGVNEQF
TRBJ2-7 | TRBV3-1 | ASSQRGWYEQY
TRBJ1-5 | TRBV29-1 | SVLLGQGDSRNQPQH
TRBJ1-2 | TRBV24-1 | ARRDRGADGYT
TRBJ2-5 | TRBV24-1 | ATSARNQETQY
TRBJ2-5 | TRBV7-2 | ASSRDGTQETQY
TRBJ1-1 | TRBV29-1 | SVEGGNTEAF
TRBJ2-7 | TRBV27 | ASSLDRDRQHEQY
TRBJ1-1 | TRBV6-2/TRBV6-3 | ASSSKPLKQGFRTEAF
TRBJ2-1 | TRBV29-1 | SVRWTSGVYNEQF
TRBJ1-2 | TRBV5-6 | ASSLAGTPYGYT
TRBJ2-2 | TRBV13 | ASSLVPGGRTGELF
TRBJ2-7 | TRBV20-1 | SARPSGVTSGRADEQY
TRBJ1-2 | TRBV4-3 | ASSQEQGAPYGYT
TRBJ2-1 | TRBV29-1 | SGQGYEQF
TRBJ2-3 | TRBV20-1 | SARDLAGGWDTQY
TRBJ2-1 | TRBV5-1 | ASSSPGTSGGAPYNEQF
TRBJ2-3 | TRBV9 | ASSVDLGADTQY
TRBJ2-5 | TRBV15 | ATSGGTSLVETQY
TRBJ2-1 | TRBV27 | ASSLSAGDYNEQF